The clone carrying this TCR beta chain was found a few times. The target antigen is unknown. Only in-frame clones appear in the TCRdb table, and some are missing; sequencing was by immunoSEQ multiplex PCR. The table includes 190,000 or so clones, around 81% detected once. These data are taken from a study of cytomegalovirus exposure and HLA in healthy donors. Germline V CDR1 and CDR2: LNHDA, SQIVND (reference sequence). The CDR3 loop spans 16 amino acids. Trimming cost V 4 bases and J 5 bases; bases outside gene matches: 12. General study points: A few chains tied to CMV proved CMV antigen-specific in vitro. Generally TCR sequences proved uncommon, though certain public TCRs appeared in numerous donors. There were 150 to 200 TCR beta chains listed as cytomegalovirus-associated.

The sequencing sample was made of PBMCs. This receptor was taken from a woman between 18 and 29 years old in good health and CMV-seropositive. This chain links TRBV19 with TRBJ2-7; TRBD1 matches at 9 bases. This CDR3 is CASSTPAGTGSDEQYF. DNA of the CDR3: TGTGCCAGTAGTACTCCCGCCGGGACAGGGTCCGACGAGCAGTACTTC.